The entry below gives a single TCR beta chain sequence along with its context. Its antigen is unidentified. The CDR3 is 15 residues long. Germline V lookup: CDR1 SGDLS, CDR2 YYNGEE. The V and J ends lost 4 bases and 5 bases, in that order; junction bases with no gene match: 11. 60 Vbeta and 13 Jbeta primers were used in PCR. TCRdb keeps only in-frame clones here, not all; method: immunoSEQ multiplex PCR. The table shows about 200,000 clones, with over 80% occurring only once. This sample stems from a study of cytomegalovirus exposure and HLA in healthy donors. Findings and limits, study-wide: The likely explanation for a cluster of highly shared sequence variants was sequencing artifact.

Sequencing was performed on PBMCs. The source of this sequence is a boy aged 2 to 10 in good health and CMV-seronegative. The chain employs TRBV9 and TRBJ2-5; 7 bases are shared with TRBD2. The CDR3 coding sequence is TGTGCCAGCAGCCCCGGGTGGGGGGGAGGGGAGACCCAGTACTTC. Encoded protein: CASSPGWGGGETQYF.